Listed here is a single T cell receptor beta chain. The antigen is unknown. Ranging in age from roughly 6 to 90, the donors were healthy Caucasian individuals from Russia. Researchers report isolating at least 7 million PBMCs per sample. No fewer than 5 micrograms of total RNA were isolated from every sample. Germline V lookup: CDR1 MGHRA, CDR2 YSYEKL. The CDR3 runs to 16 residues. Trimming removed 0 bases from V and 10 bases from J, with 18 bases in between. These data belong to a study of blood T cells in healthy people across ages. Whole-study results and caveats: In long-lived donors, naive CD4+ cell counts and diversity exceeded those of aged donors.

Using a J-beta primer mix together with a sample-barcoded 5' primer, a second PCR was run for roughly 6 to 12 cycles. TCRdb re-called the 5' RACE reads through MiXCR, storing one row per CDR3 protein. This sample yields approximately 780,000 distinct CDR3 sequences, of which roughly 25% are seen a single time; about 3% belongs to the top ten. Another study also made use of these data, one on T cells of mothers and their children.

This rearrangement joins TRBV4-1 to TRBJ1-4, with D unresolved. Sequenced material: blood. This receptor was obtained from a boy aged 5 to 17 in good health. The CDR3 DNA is TGCGCCAGCAGCCAAGATAGTCGAAACACCGGTGGAAAACTGTTTTTT. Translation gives CASSQDSRNTGGKLFF.